The TCR beta chain under discussion was sequenced for a study of cytomegalovirus exposure and HLA in healthy donors. Study outcomes and limitations: A prior analysis recorded that most TCR beta V segments were productive about 87% or about 30% of the time.

PCR amplification relied on 60 Vbeta primers (plus 13 Jbeta primers). Using immunoSEQ multiplex PCR, the repertoire was profiled, and TCRdb retains in-frame clones only, with some absent. The sample consists of 210,000 or so clones, about 83% of them appearing once. About this clone: Its antigen is unknown. A junction end diverges from the germline sequence, so it may reflect a read error.

CDR3 length: 16 amino acids. CDR1 is SEHNR and CDR2 is FQNEAQ in the germline V gene (reference sequence). The specimen was PBMCs. The receptor was derived from a man between 40 and 49 years old in good health and CMV-seronegative. The chain recombines TRBV7-9 with TRBJ2-6; TRBD1 is a possible D gene (7 bases). This chain's CDR3 is CSSSLGGGAGANVLTF. For the CDR3, the DNA is TGTTCCAGCAGCTTAGGAGGGGGCGCTGGGGCCAACGTCCTGACTTTC.